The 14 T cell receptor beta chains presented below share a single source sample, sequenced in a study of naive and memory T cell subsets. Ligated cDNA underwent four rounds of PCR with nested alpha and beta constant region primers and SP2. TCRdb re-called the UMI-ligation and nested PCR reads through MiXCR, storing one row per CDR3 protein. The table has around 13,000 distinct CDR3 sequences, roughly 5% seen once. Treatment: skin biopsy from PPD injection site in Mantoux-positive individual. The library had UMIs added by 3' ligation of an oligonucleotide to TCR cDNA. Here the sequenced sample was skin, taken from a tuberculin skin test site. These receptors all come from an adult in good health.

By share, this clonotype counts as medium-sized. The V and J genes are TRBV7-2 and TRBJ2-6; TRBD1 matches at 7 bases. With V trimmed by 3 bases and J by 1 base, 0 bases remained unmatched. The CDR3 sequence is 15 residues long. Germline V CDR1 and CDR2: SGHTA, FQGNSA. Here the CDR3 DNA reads TGTGCCAGCAGCTTCAGGGGGTCTGGGGCCAACGTCCTGACTTTC. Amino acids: CASSFRGSGANVLTF.

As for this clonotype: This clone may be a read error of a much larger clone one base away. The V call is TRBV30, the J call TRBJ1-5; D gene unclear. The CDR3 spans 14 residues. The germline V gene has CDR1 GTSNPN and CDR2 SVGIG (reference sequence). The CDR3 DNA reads TGTGCCTGGAAAGAGGCGTCGCGGAATCAGCCCCAGAATTTT. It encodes CAWKEASRNQPQNF.

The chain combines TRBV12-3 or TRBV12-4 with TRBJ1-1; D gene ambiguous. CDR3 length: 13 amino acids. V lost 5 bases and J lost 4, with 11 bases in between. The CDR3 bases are TGTGCCAGCAGTCCCACGGGCCGCACTGAAGCTTTCTTT. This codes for CASSPTGRTEAFF.

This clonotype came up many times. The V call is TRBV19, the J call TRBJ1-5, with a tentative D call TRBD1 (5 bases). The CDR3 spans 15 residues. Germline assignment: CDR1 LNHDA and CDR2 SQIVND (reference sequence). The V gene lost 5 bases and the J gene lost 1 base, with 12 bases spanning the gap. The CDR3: CASSLQGGSNQPQHF. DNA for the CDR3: TGTGCCAGTAGTCTCCAGGGTGGCAGCAATCAGCCCCAGCATTTT.

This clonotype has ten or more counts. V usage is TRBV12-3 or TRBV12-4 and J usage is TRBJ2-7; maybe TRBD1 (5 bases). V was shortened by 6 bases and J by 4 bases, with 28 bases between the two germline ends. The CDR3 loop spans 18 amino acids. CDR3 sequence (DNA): TGTGCCAGCAGCCCTGCCTTATCCCGTGCAGGGAAAGGATACGAGCAGTACTTC. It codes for CASSPALSRAGKGYEQYF.

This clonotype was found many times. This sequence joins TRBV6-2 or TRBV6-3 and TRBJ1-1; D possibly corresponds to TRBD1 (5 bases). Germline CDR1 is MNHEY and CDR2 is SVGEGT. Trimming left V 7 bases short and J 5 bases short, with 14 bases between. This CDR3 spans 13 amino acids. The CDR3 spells CASIQQGGTEAFF. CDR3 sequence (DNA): TGTGCCAGCATCCAGCAGGGAGGGACTGAAGCTTTCTTT.

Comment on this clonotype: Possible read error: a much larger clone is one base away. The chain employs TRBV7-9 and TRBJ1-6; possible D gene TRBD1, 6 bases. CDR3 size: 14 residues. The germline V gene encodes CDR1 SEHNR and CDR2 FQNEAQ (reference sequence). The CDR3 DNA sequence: TGTGCCAGCACCCGCCAGGGGAGTAATTCACCCCTCAACTTT. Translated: CASTRQGSNSPLNF.

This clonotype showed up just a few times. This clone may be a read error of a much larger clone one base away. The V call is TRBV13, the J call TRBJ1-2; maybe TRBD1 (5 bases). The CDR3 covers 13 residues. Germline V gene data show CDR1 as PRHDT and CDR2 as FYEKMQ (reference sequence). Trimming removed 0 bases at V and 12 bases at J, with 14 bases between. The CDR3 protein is CASSLGQARGDTF. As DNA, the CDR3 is TGTGCCAGCAGCTTAGGGCAGGCGAGGGGCGACACCTTC.

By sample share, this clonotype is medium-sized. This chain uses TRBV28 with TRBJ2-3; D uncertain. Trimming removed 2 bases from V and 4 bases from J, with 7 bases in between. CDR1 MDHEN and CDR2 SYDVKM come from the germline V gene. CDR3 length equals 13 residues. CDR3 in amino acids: CASSLLSPDTQYF. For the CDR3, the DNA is TGTGCCAGCAGTTTACTAAGCCCAGATACGCAGTATTTT.

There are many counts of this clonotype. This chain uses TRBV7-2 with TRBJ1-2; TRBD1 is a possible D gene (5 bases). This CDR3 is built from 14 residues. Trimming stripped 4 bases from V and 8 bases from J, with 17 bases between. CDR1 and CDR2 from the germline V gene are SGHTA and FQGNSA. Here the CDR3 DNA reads TGTGCCAGCAGCTCCGACCAAAACAGGAACGGCTACACCTTC. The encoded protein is CASSSDQNRNGYTF.

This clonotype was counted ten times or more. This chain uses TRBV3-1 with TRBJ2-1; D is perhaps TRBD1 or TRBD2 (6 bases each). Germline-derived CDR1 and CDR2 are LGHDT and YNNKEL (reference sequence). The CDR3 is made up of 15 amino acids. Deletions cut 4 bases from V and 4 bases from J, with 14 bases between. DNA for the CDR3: TGTGCCAGCAGCCCTAGAGGGGGGTCTTACAATGAGCAGTTCTTC. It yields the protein CASSPRGGSYNEQFF.

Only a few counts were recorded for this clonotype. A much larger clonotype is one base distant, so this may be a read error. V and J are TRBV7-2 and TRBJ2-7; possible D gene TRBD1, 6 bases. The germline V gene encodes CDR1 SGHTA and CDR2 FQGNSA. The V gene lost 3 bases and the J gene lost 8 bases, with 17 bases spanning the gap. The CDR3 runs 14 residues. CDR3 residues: CASSFGGGTGKQYF. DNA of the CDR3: TGTGCCAGCAGCTTTGGTGGGGGAACAGGGAAGCAGTACTTC. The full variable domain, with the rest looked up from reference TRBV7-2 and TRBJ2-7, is GAGVSQSPSNKVTEKGKDVELRCDPISGHTALYWYRQSLGQGLEFLIYFQGNSAPDKSGLPSDRFSAERTGGSVSTLTIQRTQQEDSAVYLCASSFGGGTGKQYFGPGTRLTVT.

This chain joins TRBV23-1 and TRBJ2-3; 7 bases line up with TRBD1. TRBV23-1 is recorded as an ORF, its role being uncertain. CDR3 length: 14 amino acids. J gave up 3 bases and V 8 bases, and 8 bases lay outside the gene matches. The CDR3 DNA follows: TGCGCCAGCGGACAGGTCCCGGAGACAGATACGCAGTATTTT. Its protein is CASGQVPETDTQYF.

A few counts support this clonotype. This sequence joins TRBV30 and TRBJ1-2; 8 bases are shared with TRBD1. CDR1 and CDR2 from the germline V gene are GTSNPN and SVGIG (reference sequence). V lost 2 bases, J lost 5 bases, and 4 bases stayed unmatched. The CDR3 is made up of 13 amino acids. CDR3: CAWSPGQAYGYTF. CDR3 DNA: TGTGCCTGGAGTCCGGGACAGGCTTATGGCTACACCTTC. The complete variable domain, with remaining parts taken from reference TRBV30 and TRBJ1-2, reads SQTIHQWPATLVQPVGSPLSLECTVEGTSNPNLYWYRQAAGRGLQLLFYSVGIGQISSEVPQNLSASRPQDRQFILSSKKLLLSDSGFYLCAWSPGQAYGYTFGSGTRLTVV.